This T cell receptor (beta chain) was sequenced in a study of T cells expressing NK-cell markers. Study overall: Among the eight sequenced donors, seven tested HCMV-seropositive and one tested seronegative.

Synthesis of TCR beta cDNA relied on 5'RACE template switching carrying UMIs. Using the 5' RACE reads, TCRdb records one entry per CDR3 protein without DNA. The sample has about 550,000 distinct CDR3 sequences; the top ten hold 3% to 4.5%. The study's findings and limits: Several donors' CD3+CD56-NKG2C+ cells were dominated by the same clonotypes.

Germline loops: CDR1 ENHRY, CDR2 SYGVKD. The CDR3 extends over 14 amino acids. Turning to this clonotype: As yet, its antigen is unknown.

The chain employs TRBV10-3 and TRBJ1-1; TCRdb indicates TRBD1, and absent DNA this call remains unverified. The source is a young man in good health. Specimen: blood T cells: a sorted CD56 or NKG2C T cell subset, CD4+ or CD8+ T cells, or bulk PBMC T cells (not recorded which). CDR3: CATAIQGTNTEAFF.